A selection of T cell receptor beta chains follows, all from one sample in a study of Ad26.COV2.S vaccination and SARS-CoV-2 variants. Repertoires were generated with immunoSEQ multiplex PCR, while TCRdb's copy carries only in-frame clones and drops some. The data contain about 420,000 clones, 88% of them singletons. Here the sequenced sample was peripheral blood, taken in a trial of Ad26.COV2.S vaccine versus placebo. The receptors originated from a person between 18 and 60 years old who received the Ad26.COV2.S COVID-19 vaccine or a placebo. The CDR3 runs from the conserved cysteine through the conserved F or W. A D gene is named only where the DNA matches it firmly. Clone size is stated in some rows and not others, as once, few, many or a class when expanded.

D,J,length,size,V,DNA,CDR3
.,TRBJ1-3,16,once,TRBV15,TGTGCCACCAGCAGAGATCTCAGGCAGGGGTTAAACACCATATATTTT,CATSRDLRQGLNTIYF
TRBD1,TRBJ1-1,15,.,TRBV10-3,TGTGCCGTCCGACGGACAGGGAAAGAGGGTACTGAAGCTTTCTTT,CAVRRTGKEGTEAFF
TRBD1,TRBJ1-2,14,.,TRBV11-2,TGTGCCAGCAGCCGCATCTCGAGGGGGCAAGGCTACACCTTC,CASSRISRGQGYTF
.,TRBJ2-1,14,.,TRBV11-2,TGTGCCAGCAGCTTAGTATGGGGAAACAATGAGCAGTTCTTC,CASSLVWGNNEQFF
.,TRBJ1-5,14,.,TRBV7-2,TGTGCCAGCAGCCGCACCCCGACAGATCAGCCCCAGCATTTT,CASSRTPTDQPQHF
TRBD2,TRBJ2-1,15,.,TRBV7-6,TGTGCCAGCAGCTTAGCCCCTAGCGGGGGTTATGAGCAGTTCTTC,CASSLAPSGGYEQFF
.,TRBJ2-7,14,few,TRBV13,TGTGCCAGCAGCTTAGGGGGTTTGCTCTACGAGCAGTACTTC,CASSLGGLLYEQYF
.,TRBJ1-3,14,.,TRBV19,TGTGCCAGTAGTATCCAGGGTGCTGGAAACACCATATATTTT,CASSIQGAGNTIYF
.,TRBJ2-3,13,.,TRBV29-1,TGCAGCGTTGATACGTCTAGCACAGATACGCAGTATTTT,CSVDTSSTDTQYF
.,TRBJ2-7,18,.,TRBV21-1,TGTGCCAGCAGCAAACAGCGGGGTTGCACTTTGTTTTCCTACGAGCAGTACTTC,CASSKQRGCTLFSYEQYF
.,TRBJ2-7,14,.,TRBV5-1,TGCGCCAGCAGCTTAAGTCCGGACCCCTACGAGCAGTACTTC,CASSLSPDPYEQYF
TRBD2,TRBJ2-7,16,once,TRBV27,TGTGCCAGCAGAGGTGACAGTGGCGGGGGGGCCTGGGAGCAGTACTTC,CASRGDSGGGAWEQYF
TRBD1,TRBJ1-3,14,once,TRBV7-2,TGTGCCAGCAGCCTCGGGACAGACGGAAACACCATATATTTT,CASSLGTDGNTIYF
TRBD1,TRBJ2-2,16,.,TRBV27,TGTGCCAGCAGTCCAAGGACAGGTGCGAACACCGGGGAGCTGTTTTTT,CASSPRTGANTGELFF
.,TRBJ1-3,14,once,TRBV11-2,TGTGCCAGCGGTGGAGGATTCTCTGGAAACACCATATATTTT,CASGGGFSGNTIYF
TRBD1,TRBJ2-2,16,.,TRBV3-1/TRBV3-2,TGTGCCAGCAGCCAAGTTGAAGGGGGCTACACCGGGGAGCTGTTTTTT,CASSQVEGGYTGELFF
TRBD2,TRBJ2-1,13,.,TRBV7-6,TGTGCCATCCTAGCGGGGGGGCACAATGAGCAGTTCTTC,CAILAGGHNEQFF
.,TRBJ2-7,15,.,TRBV7-8,TGTGCCAGCAGCTTAAAGCGGACAGCTTCCTACGAGCAGTACTTC,CASSLKRTASYEQYF
.,TRBJ2-7,16,.,TRBV6-6,TGTGCCAGCAGTTCCGGGACAGACTTTGGCCTGGAGGGGCGGTACTTC,CASSSGTDFGLEGRYF
.,TRBJ2-1,16,.,TRBV29-1,TGCAGCGTTGAAGATTTAGAAGGGATAACCTACAATGAGCAGTTCTTC,CSVEDLEGITYNEQFF
TRBD1,TRBJ2-7,18,.,TRBV3-1/TRBV3-2,TGTGCCAGCAGCCAAGATCAGGACGGGACAGGGATGATTTACGAGCAGTACTTC,CASSQDQDGTGMIYEQYF
.,TRBJ2-2,16,.,TRBV5-5,TGTGCCAGCAGCCAATCATTCACACCGAACACCGGGGAGCTGTTTTTT,CASSQSFTPNTGELFF
TRBD1,TRBJ1-5,14,once,TRBV10-1,TGCGCCAGCAGTGGCAGGGGGCGCAATCAGCCCCAGCATTTT,CASSGRGRNQPQHF
.,TRBJ2-7,13,.,TRBV19,TGTGCCAGTAGTATGGGGATGGCCTACGAGCAGTACTTC,CASSMGMAYEQYF
.,TRBJ2-7,14,once,TRBV4-2,TGTGCCAGCAGCCTTGGGACTGTCGACTACGAGCAGTACTTC,CASSLGTVDYEQYF
.,TRBJ2-7,11,.,TRBV10-3,TGTGCCATCAGGGACAGACACGAGCAGTACTTC,CAIRDRHEQYF
.,TRBJ1-1,13,.,TRBV6-2/TRBV6-3,TGTGCCAGCAGTTACGGGGGAGTCACTGAAGCTTTCTTT,CASSYGGVTEAFF
TRBD1,TRBJ1-4,14,.,TRBV3-1/TRBV3-2,TGTGCCAGCAGCTATACAGGGGAGAATGAAAAACTGTTTTTT,CASSYTGENEKLFF
TRBD2,TRBJ2-3,16,once,TRBV5-1,TGCGCCAGCAGCGCTCTAGCGGGGGGGAGCACAGATACGCAGTATTTT,CASSALAGGSTDTQYF
.,TRBJ1-2,13,.,TRBV7-2,TGTGCCAGCAGCTTAAACAATTTTCATGGCTACACCTTC,CASSLNNFHGYTF
.,TRBJ2-1,14,.,TRBV5-4,TGTGCCAGCAGCTTGCTCGACAGTGATAATGAGCAGTTCTTC,CASSLLDSDNEQFF
.,TRBJ1-1,14,.,TRBV7-9,TGTGCCAGCAGCTTAGCGTTTGGGAACGCTGAAGCTTTCTTT,CASSLAFGNAEAFF
TRBD1,TRBJ1-1,13,.,TRBV15,TGTGCCACCAGCGGCCAGGGGGGCACTGAAGCTTTCTTT,CATSGQGGTEAFF
TRBD1,TRBJ1-4,16,.,TRBV24-1,TGTGCCAGACGGGGACAGGGGACAGCAACTAATGAAAAACTGTTTTTT,CARRGQGTATNEKLFF
TRBD1,TRBJ1-2,15,.,TRBV28,TGTGCCAGCAGTTCCCGGACAGGAACCAACTATGGCTACACCTTC,CASSSRTGTNYGYTF
.,TRBJ2-6,15,.,TRBV3-1/TRBV3-2,TGTGCCAGCAGCCCCACGACGGGGGGCCCACACGTCCTGACTTTC,CASSPTTGGPHVLTF
.,TRBJ1-4,13,.,TRBV12-3/TRBV12-4,TGTGCCAGCAGGCCAGGGGTTGGGGAAAAACTGTTTTTT,CASRPGVGEKLFF
TRBD1,TRBJ1-3,17,many,TRBV7-9,TGTGCCAGCAGCTTAGTCCGGACAGGGAGCTCTGGAAACACCATATATTTT,CASSLVRTGSSGNTIYF
.,TRBJ2-5,16,.,TRBV19,TGTGCCAGTAGTATACAGCGCCTGACCCCGGGGGAGACCCAGTACTTC,CASSIQRLTPGETQYF
.,TRBJ2-5,12,few,TRBV6-6,TGTGCCAGCAGTTACCCGAAGGAGACCCAGTACTTC,CASSYPKETQYF
.,TRBJ1-1,13,.,TRBV7-2,TGTGCCAGCAGTCCTTGGCCAGGGGCTGAAGCTTTCTTT,CASSPWPGAEAFF
.,TRBJ2-7,15,.,TRBV11-3,TGTGCCAGCAGTATGACAGGAGCGGGGTCCTACGAGCAGTACTTC,CASSMTGAGSYEQYF
TRBD1,TRBJ1-2,13,.,TRBV6-1,TGTGCCAGCAGTGAAAGACAGGGTAGAGGCTACACCTTC,CASSERQGRGYTF
.,TRBJ2-2,13,few,TRBV18,TGTGCCAGCTCTGCCACGAACACCGGGGAGCTGTTTTTT,CASSATNTGELFF
.,TRBJ2-2,14,.,TRBV24-1,TGTGCCACCAGCCCAGTACTGGGGACCGGGGAGCTGTTTTTT,CATSPVLGTGELFF
.,TRBJ1-5,15,.,TRBV7-2,TGTGCCAGCAGCTTTGACAGTACGCGCAATCAGCCCCAGCATTTT,CASSFDSTRNQPQHF
.,TRBJ1-6,14,.,TRBV7-9,TGTGCCAGCAGCTTAGCCGGGAGTGGCTCACCCCTCCACTTT,CASSLAGSGSPLHF
.,TRBJ1-1,13,.,TRBV5-1,TGCGCCAGCAGCTTGGGTAGGGACACTGAAGCTTTCTTT,CASSLGRDTEAFF
.,TRBJ1-1,15,.,TRBV5-1,TGCGCCAGCAGCCCCGGATGGGCGGGGGGTGATGAAGCTTTCTTT,CASSPGWAGGDEAFF
.,TRBJ2-2,16,.,TRBV7-3,TGTGCCAGCAGCTCCCCCGCAGCAGGTTACACCGGGGAGCTGTTTTTT,CASSSPAAGYTGELFF
.,TRBJ2-3,13,.,TRBV15,TGTGCCACCAGCAGAGAATGGCGGGACGCGCAGTATTTT,CATSREWRDAQYF
.,TRBJ1-1,14,.,TRBV28,TGTGCCAGCCTAACGTTTACAGGGTCGGCTGAAGCTTTCTTT,CASLTFTGSAEAFF